Shown below are 24 T cell receptor beta chains from a single sample sequenced in a study of molecular identifiers for immune sequencing clone quantification. TCRdb passed the PCR reads through MiXCR, listing each CDR3 protein once. The sample holds about 9,800 distinct CDR3 sequences; approximately 19% are singletons and the top ten take 1.3% to 1.5%. The sample consisted of naive CD8+ T cells from blood, with Jurkat cell RNA spiked in. The subset here: FACS-sorted CD8+CD4-CCR7+CD45RA+ naive T cells. All receptors come from a human donor in good health. Some libraries in this study had Jurkat cell RNA spiked in.

As for this clonotype: At one end the junction does not follow the germline gene, possibly because of a read error. This sequence joins TRBV27 and TRBJ2-3; D remains ambiguous. The CDR3 loop spans 14 amino acids. CDR1 is MNHEY, CDR2 SMNVEV, per germline (reference sequence). CDR3 residues: CASSLQAGTDTRYF. The CDR3 DNA reads as TGTGCCAGCAGTCTCCAGGCCGGCACAGATACGCGGTATTTT.

As regards this clonotype: The junction departs from germline at one end; a sequencing error may be responsible. The gene calls are TRBV7-9 and TRBJ2-3; TRBD2 might be the D (7 bases). CDR1 and CDR2 from the germline V gene are SEHNR and FQNEAQ (reference sequence). The CDR3 totals 19 residues. For the CDR3, the DNA is TGTGCCAGCTGCTTCCCCCCGTCTTTGAGGGGGGGGGGCACGGATACGCAGTATTTT. Protein sequence: CASCFPPSLRGGGTDTQYF.

This clonotype was seen many times. This chain links TRBV6-2 or TRBV6-3 with TRBJ2-1; 11 positions agree with TRBD2. The CDR3 extends over 15 amino acids. Trimming cost V 3 bases and J 2 bases; bases outside gene matches: 0. The germline V gene has CDR1 MNHEY and CDR2 SVGEGT. CDR3 bases: TGTGCCAGCAGTTATAGCGGGAGGGCCTACAATGAGCAGTTCTTC. This sequence encodes CASSYSGRAYNEQFF.

This clonotype was seen a handful of times. Just one base apart from a much larger clone, this may be a read error. This sequence joins TRBV12-3 or TRBV12-4 and TRBJ2-3; TRBD2 agrees at 8 bases. V dropped 3 bases and J dropped 0; count of bases not matched to a gene: 8. The CDR3 has 17 amino acids. As DNA, the CDR3 is TGTGCCAGCAGTTTCGTCAGCGGGGGCCTTAGCACAGATACGCAGTATTTT. Translation: CASSFVSGGLSTDTQYF.

This clonotype showed up just a few times. This chain connects TRBV11-2 to TRBJ2-7, with 8 bases fitting TRBD2. V gave up 5 bases and J gave up 6 bases; unmatched junction bases: 6. From germline, CDR1 is SGHAT and CDR2 FQNNGV. This CDR3 comprises 13 residues. For the CDR3, the DNA is TGTGCCAGCAGCCCGGGACTAGGACGCGAGCAGTACTTC. It encodes CASSPGLGREQYF.

By proportion, this clonotype is medium-sized. The genes are TRBV21-1 and TRBJ1-1; TRBD1 is the table's D call, not checked against the DNA. TRBV21-1 is a documented pseudogene. The CDR3 runs 15 residues. The CDR3 reads CASSKVDRGGTEAFF. In nucleotides, the CDR3 is TGTGCCAGCAGCAAAGTGGACAGGGGAGGGACTGAAGCTTTCTTT.

This clonotype was recorded many times. This chain connects TRBV10-3 to TRBJ2-3; 9 bases agree with TRBD2. This CDR3 has 18 amino acids. The J segment lost 8 bases and the V segment lost 2 bases, leaving 17 bases of the junction unmatched. Germline-derived CDR1 and CDR2 are ENHRY and SYGVKD. Written as DNA, the CDR3 is TGTGCCATCAGTGAGGAGGGCCCTACTAGCGGGTTCGGGTTTACGCAGTATTTT. Translated, it gives CAISEEGPTSGFGFTQYF.

This clonotype is labeled as medium-sized (0.01 to 0.1%). This chain joins TRBV6-2 or TRBV6-3 and TRBJ1-5, with a possible D match to TRBD1 (6 bases). V lost 5 bases, J lost 1 base, and 9 bases lay in between. Looked up from germline, CDR1 is MNHEY and CDR2 is SVGEGT. The CDR3 contains 14 residues. CDR3 sequence reads: CASSRGASNQPQHF. The CDR3, as DNA: TGTGCCAGCAGTAGGGGGGCGAGCAATCAGCCCCAGCATTTT.

The CDR3 bases are TGTGCCAGCAAACCCAAGGTGGCAGGGACCCATCTCAAGCAGTACTTC. Translation: CASKPKVAGTHLKQYF. This chain joins TRBV6-2 or TRBV6-3 and TRBJ2-7, with D perhaps being TRBD1 or TRBD2 (5 bases each). This CDR3 is 16 amino acids long. Trimming took off 7 bases at V and 8 bases at J, with 27 bases between the two ends. Germline V gives CDR1 MNHEY, CDR2 SVGEGT.

This clonotype is classed as medium-sized. The chain couples TRBV4-1 to TRBJ1-1; 7 positions match TRBD1. Germline CDR1 is MGHRA and CDR2 is YSYEKL. V dropped 5 bases and J dropped 1; count of bases not matched to a gene: 10. The CDR3 runs 16 residues. CDR3 DNA: TGCGCCAGCAGCTCCCAGACAGGGCTCCAGAACACTGAAGCTTTCTTT. It yields the protein CASSSQTGLQNTEAFF.

In this sample, this clonotype is medium-sized. This chain uses TRBV13 with TRBJ1-4; D unclear. The germline V gene has CDR1 PRHDT and CDR2 FYEKMQ (reference sequence). V shed 7 bases and J shed 0 bases, with 12 bases lying between them. The CDR3 has 15 amino acids. For the CDR3, the DNA is TGTGCCAGCACTAACCTCAGGACAACTAATGAAAAACTGTTTTTT. It is translated as CASTNLRTTNEKLFF.

Judged by abundance, this clonotype is medium-sized. The V call is TRBV29-1, the J call TRBJ2-5; 13 bases are a match to TRBD2. Per germline, CDR1 SQVTM and CDR2 ANQGSEA. Losses at the gene ends were 3 bases for V and 2 bases for J; bases not matched to a gene: 3. This CDR3 region has 15 residues. The CDR3 protein is CSVDQGLAGQETQYF. In DNA, the CDR3 is TGCAGCGTTGACCAGGGACTAGCGGGGCAAGAGACCCAGTACTTC.

By share of the sample, this clonotype is medium-sized. The chain joins TRBV6-5 to TRBJ2-7, with D perhaps TRBD1 (6 bases). CDR3 length: 14 residues. Germline V CDR1 and CDR2: MNHEY, SVGAGI. Deletions cut 2 bases from V and 1 base from J, with 9 bases between. The CDR3 DNA sequence: TGTGCCAGCAGTTACATGGGGACATCCTACGAGCAGTACTTC. Its translation is CASSYMGTSYEQYF.

This clonotype is termed medium-sized (0.01 to 0.1%). The chain employs TRBV4-2 and TRBJ2-3, with 9 bases matching TRBD1. There are 15 residues in the CDR3. Germline V gene sequence: CDR1 LGHNA, CDR2 YNFKEQ. After removal of 4 bases from V and 0 bases from J, the junction contained 2 bases not matched to a gene. The DNA of the CDR3 is TGTGCCAGCAGCCCGGGACAGGGTAGCACAGATACGCAGTATTTT. This encodes CASSPGQGSTDTQYF.

By its share, this clonotype is medium-sized. The chain uses TRBV6-2 or TRBV6-3 and TRBJ1-1; D is uncertain. The CDR3 runs 11 residues. The germline V gene has CDR1 MNHEY and CDR2 SVGEGT. V lost 4 bases and J lost 6, with 6 bases in between. For the CDR3, the DNA is TGTGCCAGCAGTTCCCTCGCTGAAGCTTTCTTT. This gives the protein CASSSLAEAFF.

By its share, this clonotype is medium-sized (0.01 to 0.1%). The J gene is TRBJ1-1, the V gene TRBV6-5, with D possibly TRBD1 on 5 matching bases. Germline assignment: CDR1 MNHEY and CDR2 SVGAGI. V was pared by 2 bases and J by 1 base, with 8 bases between. This CDR3 contains 14 residues. CDR3 in DNA: TGTGCCAGCAGTTACGGGGGGGGGAACACTGAAGCTTTCTTT. Translating gives CASSYGGGNTEAFF.

This clonotype rates as medium-sized (0.01 to 0.1%). The gene calls are TRBV12-3 or TRBV12-4 and TRBJ2-3; D call uncertain. The CDR3 is 12 residues long. V was shortened by 3 bases and J by 6 bases, with 7 bases between the two germline ends. As DNA, the CDR3 is TGTGCCAGCAGTTTGGGCAGCGATACGCAGTATTTT. Protein: CASSLGSDTQYF.

This clonotype was detected ten times or more. The chain couples TRBV20-1 to TRBJ2-1; TRBD2 matches 9 bases. Germline V gene sequence: CDR1 DFQATT, CDR2 SNEGSKA (reference sequence). The length of the CDR3 is 15 residues. J lost 3 bases, V lost 2 bases, and 5 bases had no gene match. CDR3 sequence: CSARFSGSLYNEQFF. In DNA form, the CDR3 reads TGCAGTGCTAGATTTAGCGGGAGTCTCTACAATGAGCAGTTCTTC.

This clonotype is labeled medium-sized. V gene TRBV19 combines with J gene TRBJ1-1; tentatively, D is TRBD1 (6 bases). Germline V gene sequence: CDR1 LNHDA, CDR2 SQIVND (reference sequence). The germline V and J ends were trimmed by 6 bases and 4 bases, with 15 bases remaining between them. The CDR3 consists of 14 residues. The CDR3: CASSPWGAGTEAFF. CDR3 in DNA: TGTGCCAGTAGCCCCTGGGGGGCGGGCACTGAAGCTTTCTTT.

This clonotype showed up many times. The J gene is TRBJ1-1, the V gene TRBV27; 11 bases fit TRBD1. CDR1 and CDR2 (germline): MNHEY, SMNVEV (reference sequence). The V gene end was trimmed by 6 bases and the J gene end by 6 bases; junction bases not matched to a gene: 3. The CDR3 consists of 13 residues. CDR3 bases: TGTGCCAGCAGAGCGGACAGGGGGCCTGAAGCTTTCTTT. This sequence encodes CASRADRGPEAFF.

This clonotype was seen ten or more times. CDR3 amino acids: CASSGSRTGLLNQPQHF. CDR3 nucleotides: TGTGCCAGCAGTGGATCGAGGACAGGGCTGCTGAATCAGCCCCAGCATTTT. The V and J genes are TRBV2 and TRBJ1-5, with 8 nucleotides matching TRBD1. This CDR3 has 17 residues. Germline V gene sequence: CDR1 SNHLY, CDR2 FYNNEI. Unmatched junction bases numbered 12, after V lost 4 bases and J lost 4 bases.

The sample holds many counts of this clonotype. This chain joins TRBV7-9 and TRBJ2-1, with 8 bases matching TRBD2. Germline loops: CDR1 SEHNR, CDR2 FQNEAQ (reference sequence). With 3 bases clipped from V and 0 bases from J, the junction kept 4 bases outside the gene matches. This CDR3 is 16 amino acids long. The CDR3 sequence: CASSFAAGASYNEQFF. Written as DNA, the CDR3 is TGTGCCAGCAGCTTCGCAGCGGGGGCCTCCTACAATGAGCAGTTCTTC. The complete variable domain, with remaining parts taken from reference TRBV7-9 and TRBJ2-1, reads DTGVSQNPRHKITKRGQNVTFRCDPISEHNRLYWYRQTLGQGPEFLTYFQNEAQLEKSRLLSDRFSAERPKGSFSTLEIQRTEQGDSAMYLCASSFAAGASYNEQFFGPGTRLTVL.

This clonotype has a count of ten or more. The rearrangement uses TRBV18 and TRBJ2-2, with 8 bases that match TRBD2. Germline CDR1 reads KGHSH; CDR2 reads LQKENI. CDR3 size: 17 residues. Unmatched junction bases numbered 3, after V lost 0 bases and J lost 0 bases. This chain's CDR3 is CASSPPRGGTNTGELFF. CDR3 sequence (DNA): TGTGCCAGCTCACCACCGCGCGGGGGGACGAACACCGGGGAGCTGTTTTTT.

At least ten counts were recorded for this clonotype. CDR3 protein: CASGPLGTGPYEQYF. The DNA for the CDR3 is TGTGCTAGTGGCCCGCTCGGGACAGGGCCCTACGAGCAGTACTTC. The V and J genes are TRBV12-5 and TRBJ2-7; 9 bases line up with TRBD1. Germline CDR1 is LGHNT and CDR2 is FRNRAP. The CDR3 is made up of 15 amino acids. The ends lost 6 bases at V and 2 bases at J; junction bases unmatched: 8.